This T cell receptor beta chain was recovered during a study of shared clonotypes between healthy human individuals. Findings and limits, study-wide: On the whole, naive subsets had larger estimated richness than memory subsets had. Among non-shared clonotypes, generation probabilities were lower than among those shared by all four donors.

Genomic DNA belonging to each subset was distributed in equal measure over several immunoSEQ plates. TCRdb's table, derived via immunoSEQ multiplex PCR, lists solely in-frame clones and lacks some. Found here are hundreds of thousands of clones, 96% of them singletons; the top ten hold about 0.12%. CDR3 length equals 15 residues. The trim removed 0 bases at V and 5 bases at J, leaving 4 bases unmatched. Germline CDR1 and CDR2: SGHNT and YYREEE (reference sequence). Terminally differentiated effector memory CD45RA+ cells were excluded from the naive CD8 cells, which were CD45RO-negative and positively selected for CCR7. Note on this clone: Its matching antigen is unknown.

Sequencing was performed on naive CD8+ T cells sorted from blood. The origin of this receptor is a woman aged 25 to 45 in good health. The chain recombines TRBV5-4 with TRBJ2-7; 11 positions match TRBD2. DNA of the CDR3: TGTGCCAGCAGCTTGGCACTAGCGGGAGTCCACGAGCAGTACTTC. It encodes CASSLALAGVHEQYF.